This T cell receptor (beta chain) emerged from a study of blood T cell repertoires in COVID-19. J gave up 3 bases and V 2 bases, and 11 bases lay outside the gene matches. This CDR3 is built from 17 residues. Looked up from germline, CDR1 is MNHNS and CDR2 is SASEGT. Per the study methods: The assay estimated nucleated cells by amplifying reference gene primers. Assay used: immunoSEQ multiplex PCR; TCRdb lists only in-frame clones, some missing. The DNA gave D and trimming, while V, J and clone size come from that table. The repertoire includes tens of thousands of clones, over 75% of them detected once, and about 3.5% sits in the top ten.

The rearrangement uses TRBV6-1 and TRBJ2-3; TRBD2 matches at 7 bases. Input material: peripheral blood. The clonotype comes from a woman at least 80 years old with acute or convalescent COVID-19. DNA of the CDR3: TGTGCCAGCAGTGAATTAGACTGGGAGGGTGTGACAGATACGCAGTATTTT. This codes for CASSELDWEGVTDTQYF.